This TCR beta chain was recovered during a study of blood T cell repertoires in COVID-19 (dated by TCRdb to the early 2020s). Concerning the study at large: Samples covering the acute and convalescent phases of COVID-19 were provided by collaborators in the United States, Italy and Spain. The samples were drawn from two sources: the first 160 participants of the ongoing ImmuneRACE study, and 1,254 subjects contributed by 6 global collaborators. The dataset comprised deeply sampled blood TCRbeta repertoires from subjects exposed to, actively infected with, or recovered from COVID-19. Nearly every sample came with metadata listing a de-identified subject ID, COVID-19 status, age in years and sex. The material from the prospective study consisted of cDNA or gDNA derived from T cells, B-cell-depleted T cells, or PBMCs. A freely available public database, intended as a resource for researchers studying the immune response to SARS-CoV-2, is where the repertoires were released. Where available, HLA class I and class II types were taken from metadata supplied by the sample provider and were not determined by assay-based typing.

A remark on this clone: This clone's antigen is unknown. No base quality information exists; no much larger clone differs at one position.

The immunoSEQ Assay, a bias-controlled multiplex PCR, was used to amplify TCRbeta CDR3 regions from genomic DNA. The authors processed their data as follows. Nucleated cell counts per sample were estimated from amplification of reference gene primers within the assay. Sequence reads were collapsed and filtered to measure the absolute abundance of every unique TCRbeta CDR3 rearrangement. Productive Simpson clonality was computed per sample as the square root of Simpson's diversity index over productive rearrangements. Not all clones reach the TCRdb copy of this immuneACCESS table, which keeps in-frame sequences only. Checked studies attribute under half of the gap to unresolved V genes and leave the rest unexplained. Clonal size and the V and J genes are those of that table, whereas D and trimming came from the DNA. The sample table contains around 130,000 clones; only one count was recorded for approximately 81% of them. Jointly, the top ten make up roughly an eighth of the sample.

The cysteine opens and the phenylalanine closes a CDR3 of 14 amino acids. Only CDR3 DNA remains: 42 bases, in frame from the first base. Taken from the germline V gene, the CDR1 and CDR2 loops are SGHDN and FVKESK. Clipping removes 1 base from V and 4 bases from J, with 3 as the unmatched junction base count. A second Seattle source provided samples from volunteer blood donors who had recovered from COVID-19. Whole blood was collected in K2EDTA tubes by collaborating institutions according to the institutions' own protocols. For TCRbeta analysis, collaborators shipped samples in one of three forms: frozen whole blood, isolated PBMCs, or DNA extracted from either of those sample types. The study at large found these results: The amount of clinical and demographic metadata varied by source and participant and was provided uncurated.

This TCR came from a woman aged 25 to 45 who had recovered from COVID-19. The receptor chain draws on TRBV14 and TRBJ1-2, with 7 junctional bases fitting TRBD1. The sequencing sample was made of peripheral blood. Read as DNA, the sequence is TGTGCCAGCAGCCAAGGTACAGGGGCCTATGGCTACACCTTC. Its protein is CASSQGTGAYGYTF.